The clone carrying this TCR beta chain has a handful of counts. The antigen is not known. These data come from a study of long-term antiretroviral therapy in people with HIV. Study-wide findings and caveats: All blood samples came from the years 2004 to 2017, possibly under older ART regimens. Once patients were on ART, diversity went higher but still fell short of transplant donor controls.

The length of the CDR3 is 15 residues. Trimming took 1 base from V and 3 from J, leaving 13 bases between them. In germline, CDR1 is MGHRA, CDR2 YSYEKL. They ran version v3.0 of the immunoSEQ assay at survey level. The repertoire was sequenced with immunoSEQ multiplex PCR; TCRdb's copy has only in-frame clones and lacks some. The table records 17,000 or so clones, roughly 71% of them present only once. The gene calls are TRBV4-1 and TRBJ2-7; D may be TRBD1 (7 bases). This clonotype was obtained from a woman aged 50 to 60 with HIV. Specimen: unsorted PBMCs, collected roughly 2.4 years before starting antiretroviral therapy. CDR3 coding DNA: TGCGCCAGCAGCCAAGGACGACAGGGAGGCTACGAGCAGTACTTC. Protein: CASSQGRQGGYEQYF.